The 21 T cell receptor beta chains below come from one sample, sequenced in a study of beta chain features in type 1 diabetes (dated by TCRdb to 2017 to 2018). Study-level results and caveats: In all four CD4+ subsets, TCRB CDR3 length was moderately but significantly shorter in type 1 diabetes patients.

The library was built by means of the immunoSEQ multiplex PCR assay. The entire isolated RNA was reverse transcribed using the High Capacity cDNA Reverse Transcription Kit, and thus expressed TCRB transcripts were sequenced. Held by TCRdb, this immuneACCESS table contains in-frame sequences only and omits some clones. Under half of the omission traces to an unresolved V gene where checked; the cause of the rest is unknown. Recorded for this sample are approximately 730,000 clones; 13% of them occurred a single time. In total, the top ten clones hold less than 0.025% of the sample. Their cognate antigens are unknown. The sample was naive CD4+ T cells from blood. The sample's cell subset or site, from its label and the paper: true naive CD4+ T cells. Receptors originate from a man between 18 and 29 years old with type 1 diabetes.

The V call is TRBV15, the J call TRBJ2-7; tentatively, D is TRBD2 (6 bases). The ends were cut back, 0 bases at V and 1 base at J, with 16 bases in the middle. Germline V CDR1 and CDR2: LNHNV, YYDKDF (reference sequence). This CDR3 contains 17 residues. CDR3 coding DNA: TGTGCCACCAGCAGAGAGGCGGGGATGGGGACTTCCTACGAGCAGTACTTC. Encoded protein: CATSREAGMGTSYEQYF.

In this sample, this clone turned up a few times. The chain uses TRBV28 and TRBJ2-7; 7 positions agree with TRBD2. Germline V gene sequence: CDR1 MDHEN, CDR2 SYDVKM. V shed 6 bases and J 2 bases; nucleotides not matched to a gene: 4. There are 13 residues in the CDR3. The CDR3 sequence is CASSSGLPYEQYF. CDR3 coding DNA: TGTGCCAGCAGCTCGGGACTACCCTACGAGCAGTACTTC.

The chain links TRBV5-4 to TRBJ2-3, with 15 bases lining up with TRBD2. The germline gives CDR1 SGHNT, CDR2 YYREEE (reference sequence). V dropped 0 bases and J dropped 6; count of bases not matched to a gene: 8. The CDR3 is 18 amino acids. The CDR3 DNA follows: TGTGCCAGCAGCTTGGCCTTAAGGACTAGCGGGGGGGTTGATACGCAGTATTTT. It encodes CASSLALRTSGGVDTQYF.

This clone was seen a few times. The genes are TRBV5-6 and TRBJ1-1, with no clear D. CDR1 and CDR2 from the germline V gene are SGHDT and YYEEEE. Trimming shortened V by 4 bases and J by 7 bases, and 8 bases separated the two germline ends. This CDR3 has 11 residues. DNA of the CDR3: TGTGCCAGCAGCGCGGGCTTTGAAGCTTTCTTT. It codes for CASSAGFEAFF.

This clone was observed a handful of times. This rearrangement joins TRBV25-1 to TRBJ1-2; D ambiguous. In germline, CDR1 is MGHDK, CDR2 SYGVNS. The CDR3 spans 12 residues. The ends were cut back, 7 bases at V and 2 bases at J, with 8 bases in the middle. CDR3: CASKEDNYGYTF. The CDR3 DNA reads TGTGCCAGCAAAGAAGACAACTATGGCTACACCTTC.

This clone has only a few counts. The rearrangement joins TRBV30 to TRBJ2-1; perhaps TRBD2 as D (5 bases). Germline V gene lookup returns CDR1 GTSNPN and CDR2 SVGIG (reference sequence). Trimming took off 2 bases at V and 2 bases at J, with 7 bases between the two ends. The CDR3 totals 13 residues. In DNA form, the CDR3 reads TGTGCCTGGAGTTCCGGGACCTACAATGAGCAGTTCTTC. Residues: CAWSSGTYNEQFF.

The gene calls are TRBV2 and TRBJ1-3; D ambiguous. From germline, CDR1 is SNHLY and CDR2 FYNNEI. The V end was cut by 0 bases, the J end by 0 bases, with 6 bases between. CDR3 length: 15 amino acids. CDR3 bases: TGTGCCAGCAGTGAAGCAGCCAACTCTGGAAACACCATATATTTT. Translated: CASSEAANSGNTIYF.

J is TRBJ1-4 and V is TRBV30, with a weak D call TRBD1 (5 bases). The germline V gene has CDR1 GTSNPN and CDR2 SVGIG (reference sequence). The V gene lost 5 bases and the J gene lost 2 bases, with 24 bases spanning the gap. The CDR3 has 18 amino acids. The CDR3: CAWEPLGVLPSTNEKLFF. DNA for the CDR3: TGTGCCTGGGAACCTTTGGGGGTTTTGCCATCGACTAATGAAAAACTGTTTTTT.

The chain has TRBV15 and TRBJ2-1; 8 nucleotides match TRBD1. Germline loops: CDR1 LNHNV, CDR2 YYDKDF (reference sequence). Trimming cost V 5 bases and J 3 bases; bases outside gene matches: 6. The CDR3 is made up of 15 amino acids. CDR3 sequence: CATSPGTGGYNEQFF. DNA of the CDR3: TGTGCCACCAGCCCCGGGACAGGCGGCTACAATGAGCAGTTCTTC.

The table lists this clone with a few counts. The CDR3 reads CASSPGSGTGGTEAFF. CDR3 DNA sequence: TGTGCCAGCAGCCCCGGGTCCGGGACAGGGGGAACTGAAGCTTTCTTT. The chain joins TRBV13 to TRBJ1-1; TRBD1 agrees at 11 bases. Germline loops: CDR1 PRHDT, CDR2 FYEKMQ (reference sequence). The CDR3 runs 16 residues. J was trimmed by 5 bases and V by 5 bases; bases with no gene match: 10.

V is TRBV6-6 and J is TRBJ1-2, with 8 nucleotides matching TRBD1. CDR1 and CDR2 (germline): MNHNY, SVGAGI (reference sequence). The CDR3 is 16 amino acids. Trimming at V came to 0 bases and at J to 1 base, leaving 4 bases not matched to a gene. CDR3 nucleotide sequence: TGTGCCAGCAGTTACTCGCCGACAGGGGATAACTATGGCTACACCTTC. This gives the protein CASSYSPTGDNYGYTF.

This clone was detected only a few times. The chain joins TRBV27 to TRBJ1-1; no definite D call. The V gene lost 5 bases and the J gene lost 1 base, with 14 bases spanning the gap. The length of the CDR3 is 15 residues. From germline, CDR1 is MNHEY and CDR2 SMNVEV (reference sequence). The CDR3 protein is CASSELLAANTEAFF. The CDR3 region has the DNA TGTGCCAGCAGTGAACTTCTGGCAGCGAACACTGAAGCTTTCTTT.

This chain joins TRBV5-1 and TRBJ1-1; perhaps TRBD1 as D (5 bases). Deletions cut 2 bases from V and 4 bases from J, with 12 bases between. Per the germline V gene, CDR1 is SGHRS and CDR2 is YFSETQ. The CDR3 contains 14 residues. CDR3 loop: CASSFSGVPTEAFF. CDR3 in DNA: TGCGCCAGCAGCTTTTCGGGGGTACCCACTGAAGCTTTCTTT.

CDR3 DNA: TGTGCCAGCAGTTATTGGGAGAACACCGGGGAGCTGTTTTTT. The encoded protein is CASSYWENTGELFF. The chain recombines TRBV6-5 with TRBJ2-2, with no clear D. Trimming removed 3 bases at V and 1 base at J, with 6 bases between. Germline assignment: CDR1 MNHEY and CDR2 SVGAGI. The CDR3 loop spans 14 amino acids.

The CDR3 region has the DNA TGTGCCAGCACCGACGCGGGAGGCCGAAACATTCAGTACTTC. Protein sequence: CASTDAGGRNIQYF. The chain links TRBV2 to TRBJ2-4; 8 positions agree with TRBD2. The CDR3 is 14 residues long. V lost 7 bases to trimming and J lost 6 bases; unmatched junction nucleotides: 8. Germline V CDR1 and CDR2: SNHLY, FYNNEI.

Comments on this clone: Other DNA variants within this sample encode the same CDR3. The V call is TRBV9, the J call TRBJ2-7; no reliable D call. V lost 2 bases, J lost 4 bases, and 10 bases lay in between. The germline V gene has CDR1 SGDLS and CDR2 YYNGEE. The CDR3 extends over 13 amino acids. The CDR3, as DNA: TGTGCCAGCAGCGTTAGAACGGGTTACGAGCAGTACTTC. Amino acid sequence: CASSVRTGYEQYF. Looking up the rest from reference TRBV9 and TRBJ2-7 gives the full variable domain: DSGVTQTPKHLITATGQRVTLRCSPRSGDLSVYWYQQSLDQGLQFLIQYYNGEERAKGNILERFSAQQFPDLHSELNLSSLELGDSALYFCASSVRTGYEQYFGPGTRLTVT.

This clone was picked up a small number of times. This chain connects TRBV7-3 to TRBJ2-1; the match to TRBD2 covers 9 bases. Germline V CDR1 and CDR2: SGHTA, FQGTGA. The ends lost 6 bases at V and 7 bases at J; junction bases unmatched: 10. The CDR3 spans 15 residues. The DNA for the CDR3 is TGTGCCAGCAGTCCGACGGGACTAGCCGGTAATGAGCAGTTCTTC. This encodes CASSPTGLAGNEQFF.

The rearrangement joins TRBV19 to TRBJ1-2, with D maybe TRBD1 (5 bases). The germline V and J ends were trimmed by 10 bases and 0 bases, with 12 bases remaining between them. CDR1 and CDR2 (germline): LNHDA, SQIVND (reference sequence). The length of the CDR3 is 13 residues. The CDR3 DNA is TGTGCCACACGGACAACCGCTAACTATGGCTACACCTTC. Translated, it gives CATRTTANYGYTF. The whole variable domain, filled in from reference TRBV19 and TRBJ1-2, reads DGGITQSPKYLFRKEGQNVTLSCEQNLNHDAMYWYRQDPGQGLRLIYYSQIVNDFQKGDIAEGYSVSREKKESFPLTVTSAQKNPTAFYLCATRTTANYGYTFGSGTRLTVV.

This clone turned up a few times. The chain links TRBV7-6 to TRBJ2-5, with D possibly being TRBD1 (6 bases). This CDR3 is 15 amino acids long. The germline gives CDR1 SGHVS, CDR2 FNYEAQ. Trimming removed 4 bases at V and 0 bases at J, with 12 bases between. The CDR3 nucleotides read TGTGCCAGCAGCTCACAGCAGGGGAACCAAGAGACCCAGTACTTC. This translates into CASSSQQGNQETQYF.

V usage is TRBV11-2 and J usage is TRBJ2-7; 9 positions agree with TRBD2. Germline-derived CDR1 and CDR2 are SGHAT and FQNNGV. V lost 0 bases, J lost 3 bases, and 0 bases stayed unmatched. CDR3 length: 14 amino acids. CDR3 bases: TGTGCCAGCAGCTTAGAAGCGGGGGGCTACGAGCAGTACTTC. Translating gives CASSLEAGGYEQYF.

This clone was observed a handful of times. The chain uses TRBV29-1 and TRBJ2-5; 7 bases match TRBD2. Germline loops: CDR1 SQVTM, CDR2 ANQGSEA. The CDR3 is 12 amino acids. Unmatched junction bases numbered 4, after V lost 4 bases and J lost 5 bases. Here the CDR3 reads CSVAAGTETQYF. CDR3 nucleotide sequence: TGCAGCGTTGCAGCGGGGACTGAGACCCAGTACTTC.